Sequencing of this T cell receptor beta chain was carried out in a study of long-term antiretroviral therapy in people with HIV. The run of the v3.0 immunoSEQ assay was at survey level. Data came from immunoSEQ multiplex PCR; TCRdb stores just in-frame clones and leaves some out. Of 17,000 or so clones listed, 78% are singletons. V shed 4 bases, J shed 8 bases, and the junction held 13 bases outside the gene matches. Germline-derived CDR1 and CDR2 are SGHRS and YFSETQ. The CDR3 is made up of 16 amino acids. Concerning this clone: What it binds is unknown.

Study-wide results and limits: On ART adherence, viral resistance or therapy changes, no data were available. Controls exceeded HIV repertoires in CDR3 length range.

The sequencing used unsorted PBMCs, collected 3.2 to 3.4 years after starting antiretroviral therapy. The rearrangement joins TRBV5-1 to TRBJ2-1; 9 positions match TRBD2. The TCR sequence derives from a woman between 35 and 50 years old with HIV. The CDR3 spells CASSRGGAFSTHEQFF. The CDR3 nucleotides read TGCGCCAGCAGCCGCGGGGGGGCTTTTAGCACCCATGAGCAGTTCTTC.